The rows below give T cell receptor beta chains drawn from one sample of a study of graft-versus-host responses after intestinal transplantation. Clones were sequenced by immunoSEQ multiplex PCR, and TCRdb holds only the in-frame ones, with some missing. In the table there are 20,000 to 25,000 clones, around 41% of which are singletons. This sample comprised alloreactive CD8+ T cells from a mixed lymphocyte reaction culture, obtained before intestinal transplant. Receptor source: a human patient who received an intestinal transplant. Each CDR3 is given with its conserved first and last residue. A D gene is named only where the DNA matches it firmly. The size of a clone is reported for some rows only, either as once, few or many, or as a class for expanded clones.

j_gene: TRBJ1-1
abundance: .
len: 15
v_gene: TRBV12-5
d_gene: .
CDR3aa: CASGLVLRGNTEAFF
CDR3nt: TGTGCTAGTGGTTTGGTACTTCGTGGTAACACTGAAGCTTTCTTT

j_gene: TRBJ2-7
abundance: few
len: 15
v_gene: TRBV10-2
d_gene: TRBD1
CDR3aa: CASRLGGTGWYEQYF
CDR3nt: TGCGCCAGCAGGTTGGGAGGGACAGGGTGGTACGAGCAGTACTTC

j_gene: TRBJ2-7
abundance: .
len: 17
v_gene: TRBV7-6
d_gene: .
CDR3aa: CASSLLTPGEGSYEQYF
CDR3nt: TGTGCCAGCAGCTTATTAACTCCAGGGGAAGGCTCCTACGAGCAGTACTTC

j_gene: TRBJ2-5
abundance: .
len: 14
v_gene: TRBV18
d_gene: TRBD2
CDR3aa: CASSVAGLQETQYF
CDR3nt: TGTGCCAGCTCAGTAGCGGGCCTCCAAGAGACCCAGTACTTC

j_gene: TRBJ1-1
abundance: .
len: 14
v_gene: TRBV6-5
d_gene: TRBD1
CDR3aa: CASRAGTVNTEAFF
CDR3nt: TGTGCCAGCAGGGCCGGGACAGTAAACACTGAAGCTTTCTTT

j_gene: TRBJ2-1
abundance: .
len: 16
v_gene: TRBV5-6
d_gene: .
CDR3aa: CASSLGQRLRGNEQFF
CDR3nt: TGTGCCAGCAGCTTGGGGCAGCGCCTCCGAGGGAATGAGCAGTTCTTC

j_gene: TRBJ2-1
abundance: .
len: 14
v_gene: TRBV30
d_gene: TRBD2
CDR3aa: CAWNEAGGGIEQFF
CDR3nt: TGTGCCTGGAATGAGGCGGGGGGAGGGATTGAGCAGTTCTTC

j_gene: TRBJ2-1
abundance: .
len: 14
v_gene: TRBV9
d_gene: .
CDR3aa: CASSRTDGYNEQFF
CDR3nt: TGTGCCAGCAGCAGAACTGACGGCTACAATGAGCAGTTCTTC

j_gene: TRBJ1-1
abundance: .
len: 15
v_gene: TRBV2
d_gene: .
CDR3aa: CASSHRADMNTEAFF
CDR3nt: TGTGCCAGCAGCCACCGGGCTGACATGAACACTGAAGCTTTCTTT

j_gene: TRBJ2-2
abundance: few
len: 13
v_gene: TRBV6-6
d_gene: .
CDR3aa: CASKRTSTGELFF
CDR3nt: TGTGCCAGCAAACGGACCTCCACCGGGGAGCTGTTTTTT

j_gene: TRBJ1-2
abundance: medium-sized
len: 12
v_gene: TRBV6-5
d_gene: .
CDR3aa: CASRIQGVGYTF
CDR3nt: TGTGCCAGCAGGATCCAGGGTGTCGGCTACACCTTC

j_gene: TRBJ2-7
abundance: .
len: 16
v_gene: TRBV10-3
d_gene: TRBD2
CDR3aa: CAISAASGRALVEQYF
CDR3nt: TGTGCCATCAGTGCGGCTAGCGGGAGGGCCCTCGTCGAGCAGTACTTC

j_gene: TRBJ2-7
abundance: .
len: 13
v_gene: TRBV27
d_gene: .
CDR3aa: CASSGLFTYEQYF
CDR3nt: TGTGCCAGCTCGGGACTCTTCACCTACGAGCAGTACTTC

j_gene: TRBJ2-1
abundance: .
len: 15
v_gene: TRBV14
d_gene: TRBD2
CDR3aa: CASSQVREGLGEQFF
CDR3nt: TGTGCCAGCAGCCAAGTACGGGAGGGCCTTGGTGAGCAGTTCTTC

j_gene: TRBJ1-1
abundance: .
len: 14
v_gene: TRBV6-5
d_gene: TRBD1
CDR3aa: CASSYSQGGTEAFF
CDR3nt: TGTGCCAGCAGTTACTCCCAGGGGGGTACTGAAGCTTTCTTT

j_gene: TRBJ2-7
abundance: .
len: 13
v_gene: TRBV11-3
d_gene: .
CDR3aa: CASSQTAAYEQYF
CDR3nt: TGTGCCAGCAGCCAAACGGCGGCCTACGAGCAGTACTTC

j_gene: TRBJ2-3
abundance: medium-sized
len: 14
v_gene: TRBV2
d_gene: .
CDR3aa: CASSVYQSVDTQYF
CDR3nt: TGTGCCAGCAGTGTGTATCAGTCGGTGGATACGCAGTATTTT

j_gene: TRBJ1-3
abundance: .
len: 16
v_gene: TRBV5-1
d_gene: TRBD1
CDR3aa: CASRGDRGASGNTIYF
CDR3nt: TGCGCCAGCAGAGGGGACAGGGGGGCCTCTGGAAACACCATATATTTT

j_gene: TRBJ2-1
abundance: .
len: 15
v_gene: TRBV18
d_gene: .
CDR3aa: CASSPASGQGGEQFF
CDR3nt: TGTGCCAGCTCACCAGCTAGCGGCCAGGGGGGTGAGCAGTTCTTC

j_gene: TRBJ2-3
abundance: .
len: 15
v_gene: TRBV6-1
d_gene: TRBD1
CDR3aa: CASSDPGQGGDTQYF
CDR3nt: TGTGCCAGCAGTGACCCGGGACAGGGGGGAGATACGCAGTATTTT

j_gene: TRBJ2-1
abundance: .
len: 14
v_gene: TRBV10-2
d_gene: .
CDR3aa: CATTDTGPNNEQFF
CDR3nt: TGCGCCACCACGGACACAGGGCCCAACAATGAGCAGTTCTTC

j_gene: TRBJ2-5
abundance: .
len: 14
v_gene: TRBV7-7
d_gene: .
CDR3aa: CASSLAAGVETQYF
CDR3nt: TGTGCTAGCAGCTTAGCGGCGGGTGTGGAGACCCAGTACTTC

j_gene: TRBJ1-2
abundance: .
len: 18
v_gene: TRBV5-1
d_gene: TRBD1
CDR3aa: CASSFRPGQSSMSYGYTF
CDR3nt: TGCGCCAGCAGCTTCAGGCCGGGACAGAGCTCTATGAGCTATGGCTACACCTTC

j_gene: TRBJ1-5
abundance: .
len: 14
v_gene: TRBV19
d_gene: TRBD1
CDR3aa: CASKAGTGYQPQHF
CDR3nt: TGTGCCAGTAAGGCCGGGACAGGGTATCAGCCCCAGCATTTT

j_gene: TRBJ2-1
abundance: .
len: 11
v_gene: TRBV5-3
d_gene: .
CDR3aa: CASTRYNEQFF
CDR3nt: TGTGCCAGCACCCGGTACAATGAGCAGTTCTTC

j_gene: TRBJ1-5
abundance: few
len: 17
v_gene: TRBV27
d_gene: .
CDR3aa: CASSSSFSTVSNQPQHF
CDR3nt: TGTGCCAGCAGCTCCTCCTTTTCGACAGTTAGCAATCAGCCCCAGCATTTT

j_gene: TRBJ1-2
abundance: .
len: 14
v_gene: TRBV6-5
d_gene: TRBD1
CDR3aa: CASRSDRLIGGYTF
CDR3nt: TGTGCCAGCAGATCGGACAGGCTGATTGGTGGCTACACCTTC

j_gene: TRBJ2-7
abundance: .
len: 15
v_gene: TRBV6-6
d_gene: TRBD2
CDR3aa: CASGRVAGNSYEQYF
CDR3nt: TGTGCCAGCGGCCGAGTAGCGGGGAACTCCTACGAGCAGTACTTC

j_gene: TRBJ2-3
abundance: medium-sized
len: 13
v_gene: TRBV7-3
d_gene: .
CDR3aa: CASTLRSTDTQYF
CDR3nt: TGTGCCAGCACCCTAAGGTCCACGGATACGCAGTATTTT

j_gene: TRBJ2-7
abundance: .
len: 14
v_gene: TRBV27
d_gene: .
CDR3aa: CASSLAGTSYEQYF
CDR3nt: TGTGCCAGCAGTTTGGCGGGAACCTCCTACGAGCAGTACTTC

j_gene: TRBJ1-1
abundance: medium-sized
len: 14
v_gene: TRBV7-2
d_gene: .
CDR3aa: CASSLATGGARAFF
CDR3nt: TGTGCCAGCAGCTTAGCGACGGGAGGAGCCCGAGCTTTCTTT

j_gene: TRBJ2-1
abundance: .
len: 13
v_gene: TRBV11-2
d_gene: TRBD2
CDR3aa: CASSEGGPIEQFF
CDR3nt: TGTGCCAGCAGTGAGGGAGGGCCCATTGAGCAGTTCTTC

j_gene: TRBJ2-2
abundance: .
len: 15
v_gene: TRBV5-1
d_gene: .
CDR3aa: CASSLVSPSTGELFF
CDR3nt: TGCGCCAGCAGCTTGGTATCCCCTAGTACCGGGGAGCTGTTTTTT

j_gene: TRBJ2-1
abundance: few
len: 14
v_gene: TRBV5-1
d_gene: .
CDR3aa: CASFVAGISDEQFF
CDR3nt: TGCGCCAGCTTTGTTGCCGGGATATCGGATGAGCAGTTCTTC

j_gene: TRBJ2-7
abundance: medium-sized
len: 13
v_gene: TRBV19
d_gene: .
CDR3aa: CASSIQTSYEQYF
CDR3nt: TGTGCCAGTAGTATACAGACATCATACGAGCAGTACTTC

j_gene: TRBJ1-1
abundance: .
len: 15
v_gene: TRBV18
d_gene: .
CDR3aa: CASSPQGRKNTEAFF
CDR3nt: TGTGCCAGCTCACCACAGGGCCGGAAGAACACTGAAGCTTTCTTT

j_gene: TRBJ2-5
abundance: few
len: 16
v_gene: TRBV5-1
d_gene: .
CDR3aa: CASSQQPLGGSETQYF
CDR3nt: TGCGCCAGCAGCCAGCAGCCGTTGGGGGGTTCAGAGACCCAGTACTTC

j_gene: TRBJ1-1
abundance: .
len: 15
v_gene: TRBV6-1
d_gene: .
CDR3aa: CASSEYAGRWAEAFF
CDR3nt: TGTGCCAGCAGTGAATACGCAGGCCGGTGGGCTGAAGCTTTCTTT

j_gene: TRBJ2-7
abundance: few
len: 14
v_gene: TRBV18
d_gene: .
CDR3aa: CASSPRGTSYEQYF
CDR3nt: TGTGCCAGCTCACCACGAGGGACCTCCTACGAGCAGTACTTC

j_gene: TRBJ1-5
abundance: .
len: 14
v_gene: TRBV28
d_gene: TRBD1
CDR3aa: CASRSKGAGQPQHF
CDR3nt: TGTGCCAGCAGGAGCAAGGGGGCTGGGCAGCCCCAGCATTTT

j_gene: TRBJ1-2
abundance: .
len: 16
v_gene: TRBV25-1
d_gene: TRBD1
CDR3aa: CASSELEGQAVYGYTF
CDR3nt: TGTGCCAGCAGTGAATTGGAGGGACAGGCGGTCTATGGCTACACCTTC

j_gene: TRBJ1-5
abundance: .
len: 16
v_gene: TRBV2
d_gene: .
CDR3aa: CASSELGIYSNQPQHF
CDR3nt: TGTGCCAGCAGTGAACTAGGAATTTATAGCAATCAGCCCCAGCATTTT

j_gene: TRBJ2-3
abundance: .
len: 17
v_gene: TRBV2
d_gene: TRBD2
CDR3aa: CASSEFRTSGWTDTQYF
CDR3nt: TGTGCCAGCAGTGAATTCCGGACTAGCGGGTGGACAGATACGCAGTATTTT

j_gene: TRBJ2-1
abundance: .
len: 13
v_gene: TRBV10-1
d_gene: .
CDR3aa: CASSEGGRNPQFF
CDR3nt: TGCGCCAGCAGTGAGGGCGGACGAAACCCACAGTTCTTC

j_gene: TRBJ2-1
abundance: .
len: 15
v_gene: TRBV7-7
d_gene: TRBD1
CDR3aa: CASSPGTGVYNEQFF
CDR3nt: TGTGCTAGCAGCCCCGGGACAGGGGTCTACAATGAGCAGTTCTTC

j_gene: TRBJ2-1
abundance: .
len: 15
v_gene: TRBV19
d_gene: TRBD1
CDR3aa: CASRLGQGSYNEQFF
CDR3nt: TGTGCCAGTAGACTGGGACAGGGTTCCTACAATGAGCAGTTCTTC

j_gene: TRBJ2-1
abundance: .
len: 12
v_gene: TRBV5-1
d_gene: .
CDR3aa: CASSLVPNEQFF
CDR3nt: TGCGCCAGCAGCTTGGTTCCGAATGAGCAGTTCTTC

j_gene: TRBJ2-7
abundance: .
len: 16
v_gene: TRBV6-5
d_gene: .
CDR3aa: CASSYSDSLSSYEQYF
CDR3nt: TGTGCCAGCAGTTACTCGGACAGTTTAAGCTCCTACGAGCAGTACTTC

j_gene: TRBJ1-1
abundance: .
len: 14
v_gene: TRBV6-1
d_gene: .
CDR3aa: CASSEMGPVAEAFF
CDR3nt: TGTGCCAGCAGTGAAATGGGGCCGGTGGCTGAAGCTTTCTTT

j_gene: TRBJ2-5
abundance: .
len: 16
v_gene: TRBV10-3
d_gene: .
CDR3aa: CATQMSWGTTLTAQYF
CDR3nt: TGTGCCACCCAGATGAGCTGGGGAACAACTCTTACGGCCCAGTACTTC

j_gene: TRBJ2-7
abundance: few
len: 13
v_gene: TRBV6-7
d_gene: .
CDR3aa: CASSNGQAYEQYF
CDR3nt: TGTGCCAGCAGTAACGGACAAGCCTACGAGCAGTACTTC

j_gene: TRBJ2-7
abundance: .
len: 16
v_gene: TRBV7-9
d_gene: TRBD2
CDR3aa: CASSAASGKSSYEQYF
CDR3nt: TGTGCCAGCAGCGCAGCTAGCGGGAAATCATCCTACGAGCAGTACTTC

j_gene: TRBJ1-4
abundance: .
len: 11
v_gene: TRBV11-1
d_gene: .
CDR3aa: CASSLGEKLFF
CDR3nt: TGTGCCAGCAGCTTAGGCGAAAAACTGTTTTTT

j_gene: TRBJ1-1
abundance: .
len: 14
v_gene: TRBV4-1
d_gene: .
CDR3aa: CASSQDVRNVRAFF
CDR3nt: TGCGCCAGCAGCCAAGATGTAAGGAACGTGAGGGCTTTCTTT

j_gene: TRBJ2-5
abundance: once
len: 14
v_gene: TRBV7-9
d_gene: TRBD1
CDR3aa: CASSSAGGSETQYF
CDR3nt: TGTGCCAGCAGCTCAGCAGGGGGATCGGAGACCCAGTACTTC